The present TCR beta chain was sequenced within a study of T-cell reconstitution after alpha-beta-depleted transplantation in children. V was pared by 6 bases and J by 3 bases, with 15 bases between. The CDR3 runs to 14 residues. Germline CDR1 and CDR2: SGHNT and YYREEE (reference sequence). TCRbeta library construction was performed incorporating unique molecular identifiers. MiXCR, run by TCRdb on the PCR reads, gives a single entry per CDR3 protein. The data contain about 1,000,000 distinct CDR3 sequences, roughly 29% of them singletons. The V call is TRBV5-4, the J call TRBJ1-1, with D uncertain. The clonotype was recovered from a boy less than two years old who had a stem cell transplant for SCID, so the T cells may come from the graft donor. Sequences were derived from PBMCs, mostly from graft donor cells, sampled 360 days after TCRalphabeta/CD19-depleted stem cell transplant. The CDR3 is CASTLTDEHTEAFF. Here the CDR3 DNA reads TGTGCCAGCACCCTTACCGACGAACACACTGAAGCTTTCTTT.